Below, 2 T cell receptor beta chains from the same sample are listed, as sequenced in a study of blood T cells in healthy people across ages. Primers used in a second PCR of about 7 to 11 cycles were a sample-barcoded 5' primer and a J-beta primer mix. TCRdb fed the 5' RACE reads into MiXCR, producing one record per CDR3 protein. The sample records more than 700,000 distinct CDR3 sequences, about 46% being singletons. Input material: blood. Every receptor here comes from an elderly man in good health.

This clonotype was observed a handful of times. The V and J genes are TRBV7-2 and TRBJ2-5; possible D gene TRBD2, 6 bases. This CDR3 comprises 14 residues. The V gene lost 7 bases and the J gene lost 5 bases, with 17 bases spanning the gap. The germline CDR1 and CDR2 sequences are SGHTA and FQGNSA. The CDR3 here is CASTPREAAETQYF. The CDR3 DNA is TGTGCCAGCACCCCTAGGGAGGCCGCTGAGACCCAGTACTTC.

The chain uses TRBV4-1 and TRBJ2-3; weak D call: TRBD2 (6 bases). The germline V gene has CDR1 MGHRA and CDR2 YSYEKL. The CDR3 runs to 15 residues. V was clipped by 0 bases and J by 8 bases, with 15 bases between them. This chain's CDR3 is CASSQENSGRTTQYF. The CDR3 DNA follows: TGCGCCAGCAGCCAAGAAAACTCCGGGAGAACTACGCAGTATTTT.